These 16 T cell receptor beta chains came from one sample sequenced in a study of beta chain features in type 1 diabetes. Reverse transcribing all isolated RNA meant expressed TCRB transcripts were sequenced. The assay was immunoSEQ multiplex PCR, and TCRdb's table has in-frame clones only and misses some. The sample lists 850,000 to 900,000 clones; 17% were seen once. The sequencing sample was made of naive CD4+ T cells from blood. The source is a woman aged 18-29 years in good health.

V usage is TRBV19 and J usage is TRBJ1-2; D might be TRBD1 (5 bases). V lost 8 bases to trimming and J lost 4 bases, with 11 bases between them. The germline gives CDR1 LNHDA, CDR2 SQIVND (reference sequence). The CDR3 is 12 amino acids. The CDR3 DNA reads TGTGCCAGTGCTACAGGCCTCTATGGCTACACCTTC. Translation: CASATGLYGYTF.

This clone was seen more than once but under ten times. This chain's CDR3 is CASSFAGLTGADTQYF. The CDR3 DNA sequence: TGTGCCAGCAGCTTTGCGGGACTCACGGGGGCAGATACGCAGTATTTT. The V gene is TRBV7-2, the J gene TRBJ2-3, with D maybe TRBD2 (6 bases). CDR3 length: 16 amino acids. The germline V gene has CDR1 SGHTA and CDR2 FQGNSA. The V gene lost 3 bases and the J gene lost 4 bases, with 17 bases spanning the gap. Supplemented by reference TRBV7-2 and TRBJ2-3, the full variable domain reads GAGVSQSPSNKVTEKGKDVELRCDPISGHTALYWYRQSLGQGLEFLIYFQGNSAPDKSGLPSDRFSAERTGGSVSTLTIQRTQQEDSAVYLCASSFAGLTGADTQYFGPGTRLTVL.

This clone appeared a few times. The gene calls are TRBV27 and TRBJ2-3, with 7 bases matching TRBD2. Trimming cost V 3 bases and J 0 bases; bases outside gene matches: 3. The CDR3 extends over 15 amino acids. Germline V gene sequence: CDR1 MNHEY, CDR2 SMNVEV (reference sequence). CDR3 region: CASSFVLASTDTQYF. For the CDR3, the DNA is TGTGCCAGCAGTTTCGTACTAGCGAGCACAGATACGCAGTATTTT.

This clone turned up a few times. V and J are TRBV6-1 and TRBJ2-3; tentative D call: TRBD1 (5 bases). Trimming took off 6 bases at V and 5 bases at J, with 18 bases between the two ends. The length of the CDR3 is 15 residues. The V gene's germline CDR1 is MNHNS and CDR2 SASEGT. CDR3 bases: TGTGCCAGCAGGATGACAGTCGCCCGTGGAGATACGCAGTATTTT. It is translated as CASRMTVARGDTQYF.

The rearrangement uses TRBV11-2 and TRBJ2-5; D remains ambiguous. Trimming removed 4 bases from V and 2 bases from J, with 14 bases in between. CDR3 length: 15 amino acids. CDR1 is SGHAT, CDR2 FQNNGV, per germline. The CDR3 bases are TGTGCCAGCAGCTCCAGGCTTAGGAGTCAAGAGACCCAGTACTTC. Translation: CASSSRLRSQETQYF.

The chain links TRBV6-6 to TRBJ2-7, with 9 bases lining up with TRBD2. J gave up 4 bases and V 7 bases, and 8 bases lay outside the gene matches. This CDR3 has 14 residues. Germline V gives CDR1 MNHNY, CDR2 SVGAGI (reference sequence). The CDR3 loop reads CASNLAGQNYEQYF. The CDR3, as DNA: TGTGCCAGCAATCTAGCGGGGCAGAATTACGAGCAGTACTTC.

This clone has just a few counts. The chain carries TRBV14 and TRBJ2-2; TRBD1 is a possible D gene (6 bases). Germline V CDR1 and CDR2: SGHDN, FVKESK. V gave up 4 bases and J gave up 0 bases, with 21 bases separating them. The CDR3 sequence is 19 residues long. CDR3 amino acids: CASSRYPADSYANTGELFF. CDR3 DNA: TGTGCCAGCAGCCGCTACCCCGCGGACAGTTACGCGAACACCGGGGAGCTGTTTTTT.

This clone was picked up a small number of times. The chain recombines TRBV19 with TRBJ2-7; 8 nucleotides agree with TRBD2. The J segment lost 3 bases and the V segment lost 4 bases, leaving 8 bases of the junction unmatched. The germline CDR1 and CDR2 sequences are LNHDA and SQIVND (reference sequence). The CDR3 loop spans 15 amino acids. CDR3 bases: TGTGCCAGTAGTAAAGTTCCGGGACTAGACTACGAGCAGTACTTC. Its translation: CASSKVPGLDYEQYF.

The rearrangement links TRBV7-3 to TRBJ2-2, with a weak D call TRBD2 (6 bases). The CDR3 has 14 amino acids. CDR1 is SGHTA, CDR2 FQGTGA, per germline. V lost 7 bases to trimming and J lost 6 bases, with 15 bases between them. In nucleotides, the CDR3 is TGTGCCAGCAAGGAGGGCAGAGTGGCCGGGGAGCTGTTTTTT. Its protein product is CASKEGRVAGELFF.

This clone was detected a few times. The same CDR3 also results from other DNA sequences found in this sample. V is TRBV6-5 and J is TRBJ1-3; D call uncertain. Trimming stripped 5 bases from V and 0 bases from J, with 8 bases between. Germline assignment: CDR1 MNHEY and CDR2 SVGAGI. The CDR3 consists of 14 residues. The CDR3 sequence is CASSRRSSGNTIYF. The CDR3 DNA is TGTGCCAGCAGTAGACGGAGCTCTGGAAACACCATATATTTT.

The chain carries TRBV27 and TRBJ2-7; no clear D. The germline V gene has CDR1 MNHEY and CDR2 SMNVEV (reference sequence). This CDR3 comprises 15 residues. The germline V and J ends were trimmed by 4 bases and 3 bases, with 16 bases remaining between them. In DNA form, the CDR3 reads TGTGCCAGCAGTTCTCGCCCCAACGCCCTCTACGAGCAGTACTTC. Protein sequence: CASSSRPNALYEQYF.

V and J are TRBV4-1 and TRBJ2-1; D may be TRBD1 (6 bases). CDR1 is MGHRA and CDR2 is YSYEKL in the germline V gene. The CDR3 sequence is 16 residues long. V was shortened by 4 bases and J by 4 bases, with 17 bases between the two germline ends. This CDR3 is CASSPPGQKSYNEQFF. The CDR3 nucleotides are TGCGCCAGCAGCCCTCCCGGACAGAAATCATACAATGAGCAGTTCTTC.

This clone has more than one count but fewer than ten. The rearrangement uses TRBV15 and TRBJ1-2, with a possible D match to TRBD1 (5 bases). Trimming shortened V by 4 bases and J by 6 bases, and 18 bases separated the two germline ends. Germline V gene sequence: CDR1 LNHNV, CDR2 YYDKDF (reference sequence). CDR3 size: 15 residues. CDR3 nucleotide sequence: TGTGCCACCAGCACGGATCTGGCAGGGAGTGATGGCTACACCTTC. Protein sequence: CATSTDLAGSDGYTF.

In DNA form, the CDR3 reads TGTGCCAGCAGTGCCGGGACAGGGGATCCCTATGGCTACACCTTC. It translates to CASSAGTGDPYGYTF. The J gene is TRBJ1-2, the V gene TRBV25-1; 10 bases match TRBD1. Germline V lookup: CDR1 MGHDK, CDR2 SYGVNS. Unmatched junction bases numbered 6, after V lost 4 bases and J lost 4 bases. CDR3 length: 15 residues.

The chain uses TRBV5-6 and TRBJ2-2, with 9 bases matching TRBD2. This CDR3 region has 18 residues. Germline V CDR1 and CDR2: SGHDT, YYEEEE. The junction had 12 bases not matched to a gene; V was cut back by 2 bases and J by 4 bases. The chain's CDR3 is CASSFWRGRVFATGELFF. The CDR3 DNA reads TGTGCCAGCAGCTTTTGGCGCGGGAGGGTATTTGCCACCGGGGAGCTGTTTTTT.

The CDR3 DNA is TGTGCCAGCAGCCCACAGGGACTTTCCTACAATGAGCAGTTCTTC. This codes for CASSPQGLSYNEQFF. This chain joins TRBV9 and TRBJ2-1; D assignment may be TRBD1 or TRBD2 (6 bases each). The CDR3 consists of 15 residues. V gave up 4 bases and J gave up 1 base, with 12 bases separating them. Germline CDR1 SGDLS, CDR2 YYNGEE.